This TCR beta chain came from a study of cytomegalovirus exposure and HLA in healthy donors. Per germline, CDR1 SGDLS and CDR2 YYNGEE. The ends were cut back, 0 bases at V and 1 base at J, with 10 bases in the middle. The CDR3 is 15 amino acids. This clone was seen once. The PCR contained 60 Vbeta and 13 Jbeta primers. Repertoires were generated with immunoSEQ multiplex PCR, while TCRdb's copy carries only in-frame clones and drops some. The sample contains about 170,000 clones, 75% to 85% of which appear only once. Sequenced input: PBMCs. The chain employs TRBV9 and TRBJ1-1; D perhaps matches TRBD1 (5 bases). This sequence was found in a woman under 40 in good health and CMV-seropositive. DNA of the CDR3: TGTGCCAGCAGCGTAGTTGTGACAGCGAACACTGAAGCTTTCTTT. Translating gives CASSVVVTANTEAFF. The variable domain in full, completed from reference TRBV9 and TRBJ1-1, reads DSGVTQTPKHLITATGQRVTLRCSPRSGDLSVYWYQQSLDQGLQFLIQYYNGEERAKGNILERFSAQQFPDLHSELNLSSLELGDSALYFCASSVVVTANTEAFFGQGTRLTVV.